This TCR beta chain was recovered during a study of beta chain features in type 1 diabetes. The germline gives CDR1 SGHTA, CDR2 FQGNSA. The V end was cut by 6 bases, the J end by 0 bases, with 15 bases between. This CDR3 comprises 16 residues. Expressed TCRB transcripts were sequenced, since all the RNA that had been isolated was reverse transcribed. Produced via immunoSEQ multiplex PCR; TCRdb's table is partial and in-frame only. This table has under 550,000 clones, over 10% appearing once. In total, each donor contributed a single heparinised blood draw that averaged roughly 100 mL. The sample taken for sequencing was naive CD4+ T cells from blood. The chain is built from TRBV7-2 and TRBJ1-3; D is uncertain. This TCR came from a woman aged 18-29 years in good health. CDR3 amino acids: CASSPGGVRSGNTIYF. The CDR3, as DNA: TGTGCCAGCAGTCCCGGAGGTGTTCGCTCTGGAAACACCATATATTTT. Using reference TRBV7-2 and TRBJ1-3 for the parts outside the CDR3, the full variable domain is GAGVSQSPSNKVTEKGKDVELRCDPISGHTALYWYRQSLGQGLEFLIYFQGNSAPDKSGLPSDRFSAERTGGSVSTLTIQRTQQEDSAVYLCASSPGGVRSGNTIYFGEGSWLTVV.